This T cell receptor beta chain is drawn from a study of cytomegalovirus exposure and HLA in healthy donors. Study as a whole: Ancestry clustering placed more than 65% of several hundred genotyped donors in the Caucasian-associated cluster.

Primers for the PCR totalled 60 Vbeta and 13 Jbeta. Some clones are missing from TCRdb's copy, which holds only in-frame ones; the method was immunoSEQ multiplex PCR. The sample contains around 260,000 clones, about 80% of which appear only once. Study-wide results and limits: Analyzed later, most CMV-associated TCR beta chains appeared HLA-restricted. DRB1 showed the most TCR associations and HLA-C the fewest in a later analysis, as rates varied by HLA locus. Of the V segments, some could not be distinguished, including TRBV6-2 and TRBV6-3, and were excluded.

Note on this clone: The antigen remains unidentified.

Looked up from germline, CDR1 is SEHNR and CDR2 is FQNEAQ (reference sequence). Trimming pared 7 bases from V and 4 bases from J, leaving 17 bases between. The length of the CDR3 is 15 residues. The V gene is TRBV7-9, the J gene TRBJ2-1; D may be TRBD1 (6 bases). The TCR was taken from a girl aged 2 to 10 in good health and CMV-seronegative. Sequencing was done on a sample of PBMCs. The CDR3 protein is CASTPTGDSYNEQFF. In DNA, the CDR3 is TGTGCCAGCACCCCGACAGGAGATTCTTACAATGAGCAGTTCTTC.